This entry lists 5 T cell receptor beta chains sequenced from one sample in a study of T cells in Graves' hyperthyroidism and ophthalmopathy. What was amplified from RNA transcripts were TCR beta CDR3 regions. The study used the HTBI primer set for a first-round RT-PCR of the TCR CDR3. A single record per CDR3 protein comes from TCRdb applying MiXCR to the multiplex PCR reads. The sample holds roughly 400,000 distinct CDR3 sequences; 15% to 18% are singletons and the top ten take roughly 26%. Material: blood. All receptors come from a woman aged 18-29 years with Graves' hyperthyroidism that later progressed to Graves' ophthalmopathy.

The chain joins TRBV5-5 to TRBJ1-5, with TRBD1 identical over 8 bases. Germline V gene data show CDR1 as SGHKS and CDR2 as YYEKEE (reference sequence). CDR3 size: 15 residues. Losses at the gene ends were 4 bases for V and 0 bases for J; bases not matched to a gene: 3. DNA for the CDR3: TGTGCCAGCAGCCCGGGGACAGGTAGCAATCAGCCCCAGCATTTT. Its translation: CASSPGTGSNQPQHF.

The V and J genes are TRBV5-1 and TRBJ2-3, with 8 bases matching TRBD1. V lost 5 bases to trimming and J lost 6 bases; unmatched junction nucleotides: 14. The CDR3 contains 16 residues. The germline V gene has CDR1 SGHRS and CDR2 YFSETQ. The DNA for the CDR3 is TGCGCCAGCAGTCGGCAGGGGGCCGGGGTAATCGATACGCAGTATTTT. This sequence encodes CASSRQGAGVIDTQYF.

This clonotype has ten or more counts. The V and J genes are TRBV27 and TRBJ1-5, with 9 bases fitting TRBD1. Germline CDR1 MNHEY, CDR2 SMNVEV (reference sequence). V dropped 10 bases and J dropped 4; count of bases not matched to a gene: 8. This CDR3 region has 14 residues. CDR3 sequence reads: CATRKGQGNQPQHF. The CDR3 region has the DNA TGTGCCACCAGGAAGGGACAGGGTAATCAGCCCCAGCATTTT.

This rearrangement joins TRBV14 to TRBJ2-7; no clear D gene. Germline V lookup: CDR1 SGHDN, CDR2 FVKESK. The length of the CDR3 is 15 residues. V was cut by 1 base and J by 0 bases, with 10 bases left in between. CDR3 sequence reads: CASSQASASSYEQYF. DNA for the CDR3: TGTGCCAGCAGCCAAGCGTCAGCGAGCTCCTACGAGCAGTACTTC.

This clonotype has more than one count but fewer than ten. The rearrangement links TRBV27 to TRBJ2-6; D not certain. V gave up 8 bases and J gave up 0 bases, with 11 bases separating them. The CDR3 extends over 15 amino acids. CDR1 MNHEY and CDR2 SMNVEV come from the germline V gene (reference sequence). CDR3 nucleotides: TGTGCCAGCCACCCCCACGGCTCTGGGGCCAACGTCCTGACTTTC. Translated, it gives CASHPHGSGANVLTF.